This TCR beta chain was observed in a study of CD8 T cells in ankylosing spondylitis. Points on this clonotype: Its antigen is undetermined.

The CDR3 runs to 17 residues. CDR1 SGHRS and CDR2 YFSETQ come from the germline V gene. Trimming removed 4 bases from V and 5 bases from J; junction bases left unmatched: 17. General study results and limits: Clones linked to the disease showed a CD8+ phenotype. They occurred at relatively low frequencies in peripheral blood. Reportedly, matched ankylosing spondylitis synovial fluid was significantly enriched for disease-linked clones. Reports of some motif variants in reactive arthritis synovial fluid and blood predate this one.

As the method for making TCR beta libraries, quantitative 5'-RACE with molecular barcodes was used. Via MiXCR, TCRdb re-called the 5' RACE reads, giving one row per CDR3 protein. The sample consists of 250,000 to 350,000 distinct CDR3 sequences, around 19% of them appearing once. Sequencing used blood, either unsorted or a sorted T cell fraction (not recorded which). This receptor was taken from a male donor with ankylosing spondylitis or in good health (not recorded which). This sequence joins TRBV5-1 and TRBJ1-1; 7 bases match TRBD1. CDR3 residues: CASSPRTGIPGGTEAFF. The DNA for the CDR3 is TGCGCCAGCAGCCCCAGGACAGGAATCCCCGGAGGGACTGAAGCTTTCTTT.